This record looks at one T cell receptor (beta chain) sequence and its context. Its antigen is not known. Those donating, healthy Caucasian individuals from Russia, were aged about 6 to 100. The record originates from a study of blood T cells in healthy people across ages. In the study overall: Capture via template switching afforded approximately one barcoded beta molecule per two T cells. Whole-study results and caveats: Shifts in expanded clonotypes may have been confounded by donor CMV status, which was unknown.

CDR1 is SQVTM and CDR2 is ANQGSEA in the germline V gene. Germline trimming cut 6 bases from V and 4 bases from J; bases unmatched to any gene: 7. The CDR3 totals 13 residues. Primers used in a second PCR of about 6 to 11 cycles were a sample-barcoded 5' primer and a J-beta primer mix. TCRdb processed the 5' RACE reads anew with MiXCR; each CDR3 protein has one entry. The sample consists of approximately 810,000 distinct CDR3 sequences, 29% of them appearing once. The receptor was derived from a woman of 80 years or more in good health. The J gene is TRBJ2-5, the V gene TRBV29-1; TRBD2 matches at 8 bases. The sample comprised blood. Here the CDR3 DNA reads TGCAGCGTACCTGGACTAGCAGGAGAGACCCAGTACTTC. Translation: CSVPGLAGETQYF.